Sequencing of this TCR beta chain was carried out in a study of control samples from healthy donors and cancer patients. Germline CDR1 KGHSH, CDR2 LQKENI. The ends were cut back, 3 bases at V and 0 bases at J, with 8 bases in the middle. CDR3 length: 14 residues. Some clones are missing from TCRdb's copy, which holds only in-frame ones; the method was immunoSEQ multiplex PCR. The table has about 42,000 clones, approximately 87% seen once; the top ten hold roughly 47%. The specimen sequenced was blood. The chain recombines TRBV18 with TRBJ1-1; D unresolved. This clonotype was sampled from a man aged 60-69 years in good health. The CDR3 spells CASSPSTVNTEAFF. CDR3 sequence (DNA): TGTGCCAGCTCACCGTCGACGGTGAACACTGAAGCTTTCTTT. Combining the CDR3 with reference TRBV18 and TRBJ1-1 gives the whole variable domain NAGVMQNPRHLVRRRGQEARLRCSPMKGHSHVYWYRQLPEEGLKFMVYLQKENIIDESGMPKERFSAEFPKEGPSILRIQQVVRGDSAAYFCASSPSTVNTEAFFGQGTRLTVV.